This TCR beta chain is from a study of neurological immune-mediated disorders. Study-level points and caveats: HTLV-1-associated myelopathy displayed the greatest TCR clonal expansion, and multiple sclerosis exhibited the smallest, lower than that of healthy controls. None of the CDR3 amino acid sequences found in expanded clones was shared across subjects. This suggests that the TCR-beta repertoires were private in all groups.

Germline-derived CDR1 and CDR2 are SQVTM and ANQGSEA. The ends were cut back, 7 bases at V and 1 base at J, with 10 bases in the middle. The CDR3 has 13 amino acids. Synthesis of cDNA was accomplished via 5'RACE employing 10-nucleotide random UMIs. TCRdb ran MiXCR on the 5' RACE reads and lists one entry per CDR3 protein. The sample carries about 120,000 distinct CDR3 sequences, more than 2.5% recorded once. This clonotype was counted at least ten times. Its antigen remains unknown. This chain uses TRBV29-1 with TRBJ2-2; D not certain. The sample comprised PBMCs. This clonotype was obtained from a woman aged 25 to 39 with multiple sclerosis. The CDR3 nucleotides read TGCAGCGCCCTCCCACAGAACACCGGGGAGCTGTTTTTT. This codes for CSALPQNTGELFF.